The rows below give T cell receptor beta chains drawn from one sample of a study of cytotoxic CD8 clonotypes in ibrutinib-treated CLL. Measured with immunoSEQ multiplex PCR; TCRdb has only the in-frame clones, and not every one. This sample has tens of thousands of clones; around 60% occur once, and the top ten carry roughly 21%. The input for sequencing was PBMCs, taken after 24 months of ibrutinib treatment. Receptors originate from a human donor with chronic lymphocytic leukemia. The CDR3 runs from the conserved cysteine through the conserved F or W. The D gene is left open where the match is weak. Clone size is shown for a subset of rows, as once, few, many or a class of expanded clone.

J	V	D	size	DNA	CDR3
TRBJ1-5	TRBV19	NA	medium-sized	TGTGCCAGTAGTAAGACAGATAGCAATCAGCCCCAGCATTTT	CASSKTDSNQPQHF
TRBJ2-1	TRBV5-6	NA	few	TGTGCCAGCAGCTTGGGCGGGGAGCAGTTCTTC	CASSLGGEQFF
TRBJ2-1	TRBV25-1	NA	NA	TGTGCCAGCAGTGAATGGGGGACACAGGCTAACAATGAGCAGTTCTTC	CASSEWGTQANNEQFF
TRBJ2-7	TRBV7-9	TRBD1	NA	TGTGCCAGCAGCTCCGGACAGGGGAAACAATCCTACGAGCAGTACTTC	CASSSGQGKQSYEQYF
TRBJ2-7	TRBV28	NA	NA	TGTGCCAGCAGTTTATACGGCTATGAGGAGCAGTACTTC	CASSLYGYEEQYF
TRBJ1-1	TRBV28	NA	few	TGTGCCAGCAGTCGGAAACGGCACACTGAAGCTTTCTTT	CASSRKRHTEAFF
TRBJ2-1	TRBV2	TRBD2	NA	TGTGCCAGCACCCCGGGACTAGCGGACAATGAGCAGTTCTTC	CASTPGLADNEQFF
TRBJ2-3	TRBV30	NA	NA	TGTGCCTGGAGTGTAAGGACCACAGATACGCAGTATTTT	CAWSVRTTDTQYF
TRBJ2-1	TRBV7-9	NA	NA	TGTGCCAGCGTTCGGGCAGAGGGCTATGAGCAGTTCTTC	CASVRAEGYEQFF
TRBJ1-2	TRBV27	TRBD1	few	TGTGCCAGCAGTTTAGTGGGGACAGGGGGAGCTAACTATGGCTACACCTTC	CASSLVGTGGANYGYTF
TRBJ1-2	TRBV11-2	NA	NA	TGTGCCAGCAGCTCACTCCAGGAGAGGAAGGATGGCTACACCTTC	CASSSLQERKDGYTF
TRBJ1-5	TRBV27	NA	few	TGTGCCAGCAGTTTATCGAAGGGAGGCTTCAAGCATTTT	CASSLSKGGFKHF
TRBJ1-2	TRBV10-3	NA	few	TGTGCCATCAGTTTCGACAGCTATGGCTACACCTTC	CAISFDSYGYTF
TRBJ1-5	TRBV18	TRBD1	NA	TGTGCCAGCTCGCCGGACAGGGGGCGAGGTCAGCCCCAGCATTTT	CASSPDRGRGQPQHF
TRBJ1-5	TRBV6-1	TRBD1	NA	TGTGCCAGCAGTGAATGGGACAGCGGGTATCAGCCCCAGCATTTT	CASSEWDSGYQPQHF
TRBJ1-4	TRBV27	TRBD1	NA	TGTGCCAGCAGTTTCGACAGGGGGCGCGCGGTTACTAATGAAAAACTGTTTTTT	CASSFDRGRAVTNEKLFF